This T cell receptor beta chain was obtained from a study of spatial heterogeneity in lung cancer. The sample holds many counts of this clonotype. TCRdb analysed the 5' RACE reads with MiXCR anew, one entry per CDR3 protein. The table lists about 43,000 distinct CDR3 sequences, approximately 22% of them singletons, with under 8.5% in the top ten. Indicated time point: blood at routine non-recurrence follow-up after resection. Germline V gene sequence: CDR1 SGHTA, CDR2 FQGTGA. CDR3 size: 15 residues. V lost 5 bases and J lost 5; bases outside the gene matches: 5. This sample comprised PBMCs, obtained at follow-up. The TCR sequence derives from a female donor with early-stage non-small cell lung cancer. The chain couples TRBV7-3 to TRBJ2-5, with 13 bases identical to TRBD2. The CDR3 DNA reads as TGTGCCAGCAGCCCTGGGACTAGCGGGATTGAGACCCAGTACTTC. Amino acids: CASSPGTSGIETQYF.